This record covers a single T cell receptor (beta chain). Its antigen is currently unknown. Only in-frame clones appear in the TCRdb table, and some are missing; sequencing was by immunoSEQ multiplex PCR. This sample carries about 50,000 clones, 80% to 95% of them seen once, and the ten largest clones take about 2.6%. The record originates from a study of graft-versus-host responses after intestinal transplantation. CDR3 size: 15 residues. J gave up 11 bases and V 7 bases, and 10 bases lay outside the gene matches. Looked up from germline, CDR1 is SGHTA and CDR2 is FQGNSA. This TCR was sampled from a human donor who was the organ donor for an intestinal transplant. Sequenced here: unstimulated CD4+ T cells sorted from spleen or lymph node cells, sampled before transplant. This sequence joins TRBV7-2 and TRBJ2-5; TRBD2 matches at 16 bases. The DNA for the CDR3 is TGTGCCAGCACCAAGGGACTAGCGGGAGGGGGTGAGCAGTACTTC. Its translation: CASTKGLAGGGEQYF.